This TCR beta chain was sequenced for a study of cytomegalovirus exposure and HLA in healthy donors. This clone is a singleton in its sample. PCR employed 60 Vbeta and 13 Jbeta primers. Libraries were prepared by immunoSEQ multiplex PCR; TCRdb keeps only in-frame clonotypes and omits some of them. The table has 150,000 to 250,000 clones, roughly 80% seen once. The receptor was isolated from a woman in her fifties or sixties in good health and CMV-seropositive. Sequenced input: PBMCs.

CDR3 sequence reads: CASSGGLSEKLFF. CDR3 DNA: TGTGCCAGCAGTGGGGGACTGAGTGAAAAACTGTTTTTT. V and J are TRBV5-4 and TRBJ1-4; a possible D gene is TRBD1 (5 bases). V gave up 5 bases and J gave up 7 bases, with 12 bases separating them. The length of the CDR3 is 13 residues. Germline-derived CDR1 and CDR2 are SGHNT and YYREEE (reference sequence).